The 20 T cell receptor beta chains listed next were all sequenced from one sample in a study of T-cell memory formation after mild COVID-19. Each CDR3 protein is one row after TCRdb ran MiXCR on the 5' RACE reads. The sample lists over 35,000 distinct CDR3 sequences, about a tenth occurring once. The specimen was PBMCs or a T cell subset sorted from them (not recorded which). The receptor source for this set is an adult woman who had mild COVID-19 (a few samples of this study predate the infection). Cell type and time point are not known.

This clonotype has ten or more counts. The genes are TRBV7-8 and TRBJ2-1; D perhaps matches TRBD2 (6 bases). Germline CDR1 SGHVS, CDR2 FQNEAQ. The ends were cut back, 1 base at V and 3 bases at J, with 10 bases in the middle. The CDR3 extends over 15 amino acids. The CDR3 loop is CASSLDGSRYNEQFF. For the CDR3, the DNA is TGTGCCAGCAGCTTAGACGGGAGTCGCTACAATGAGCAGTTCTTC.

This clonotype was counted at least ten times. The chain couples TRBV10-3 to TRBJ2-7, with D perhaps being TRBD1 or TRBD2 (5 bases each). Per germline, CDR1 ENHRY and CDR2 SYGVKD. Trimming removed 3 bases from V and 2 bases from J, with 14 bases in between. The CDR3 extends over 15 amino acids. CDR3 DNA sequence: TGTGCCATCAGTGATCTCGGGACCTTCACCTACGAGCAGTACTTC. This sequence encodes CAISDLGTFTYEQYF.

This clonotype was detected a few times. The chain has TRBV7-9 and TRBJ1-5; D remains ambiguous. The V gene lost 6 bases and the J gene lost 0 bases, with 3 bases spanning the gap. The CDR3 totals 12 residues. Germline CDR1 SEHNR, CDR2 FQNEAQ (reference sequence). The CDR3 reads CASSLSNQPQHF. The CDR3 nucleotides read TGTGCCAGCAGTCTTAGCAATCAGCCCCAGCATTTT.

This clonotype was picked up many times. The chain uses TRBV20-1 and TRBJ2-7, with D perhaps TRBD1 or TRBD2 (5 bases each). V lost 6 bases and J lost 2, with 8 bases in between. This CDR3 has 11 amino acids. Looked up from germline, CDR1 is DFQATT and CDR2 is SNEGSKA (reference sequence). Written as DNA, the CDR3 is TGCAGTGCCCGGGACGCCTACGAGCAGTACTTC. It yields the protein CSARDAYEQYF.

This clonotype was counted between two and nine times. The chain uses TRBV5-4 and TRBJ1-5; unclear D gene. The CDR3 totals 13 residues. Germline assignment: CDR1 SGHNT and CDR2 YYREEE (reference sequence). Trimming left V 0 bases short and J 5 bases short, with 6 bases between. This CDR3 is CASSLGWDQPQHF. In DNA, the CDR3 is TGTGCCAGCAGCTTGGGCTGGGATCAGCCCCAGCATTTT. The variable domain in full, completed from reference TRBV5-4 and TRBJ1-5, reads ETGVTQSPTHLIKTRGQQVTLRCSSQSGHNTVSWYQQALGQGPQFIFQYYREEENGRGNFPPRFSGLQFPNYSSELNVNALELDDSALYLCASSLGWDQPQHFGDGTRLSIL.

The chain links TRBV2 to TRBJ2-7; D not resolved. CDR1 and CDR2 (germline): SNHLY, FYNNEI. The CDR3 spans 12 residues. The V gene lost 6 bases and the J gene lost 0 bases, with 6 bases spanning the gap. CDR3 loop: CASRLSSYEQYF. CDR3 bases: TGTGCCAGCAGGCTTAGCTCCTACGAGCAGTACTTC.

This clonotype was found a few times. V is TRBV20-1 and J is TRBJ1-1; 8 bases fit TRBD1. V lost 2 bases and J lost 0; bases outside the gene matches: 2. CDR1 and CDR2 (germline): DFQATT, SNEGSKA (reference sequence). CDR3 length: 14 amino acids. CDR3 DNA sequence: TGCAGTGCTAGACGGACAGGGATGAACACTGAAGCTTTCTTT. This codes for CSARRTGMNTEAFF.

This clonotype was observed a few times. This chain links TRBV2 with TRBJ2-1; TRBD1 aligns across 7 bases. Germline V CDR1 and CDR2: SNHLY, FYNNEI. The CDR3 extends over 11 amino acids. Germline trimming cut 7 bases from V and 8 bases from J; bases unmatched to any gene: 2. CDR3 DNA sequence: TGTGCCAGCAAGGGGGCTGATGAGCAGTTCTTC. It is translated as CASKGADEQFF.

The chain joins TRBV19 to TRBJ2-2, with D unresolved. The germline V gene has CDR1 LNHDA and CDR2 SQIVND (reference sequence). CDR3 length: 13 amino acids. Trimming shortened V by 0 bases and J by 4 bases, and 3 bases separated the two germline ends. For the CDR3, the DNA is TGTGCCAGTAGTATAGAGGGCACCGGGGAGCTGTTTTTT. Protein product: CASSIEGTGELFF.

In this sample, this clonotype turned up a few times. The chain couples TRBV20-1 to TRBJ2-5; 12 bases match TRBD2. V trimming: 0 bases; J trimming: 3 bases; junction bases outside the gene matches: 2. The germline V gene encodes CDR1 DFQATT and CDR2 SNEGSKA (reference sequence). The CDR3 spans 15 residues. The CDR3: CSARDLAGGEETQYF. The CDR3 region has the DNA TGCAGTGCTAGAGACCTAGCGGGGGGGGAAGAGACCCAGTACTTC.

By its share, this clonotype is medium-sized. The junction differs from germline at one of its ends, possibly a read error. This chain connects TRBV7-8 to TRBJ2-7; D tentatively fits TRBD1 or TRBD2 (5 bases each). CDR1 and CDR2 from the germline V gene are SGHVS and FQNEAQ. The CDR3 contains 12 residues. The CDR3 spells CASSLGAYEQYF. The DNA for the CDR3 is TGCGCCAGCAGCTTGGGGGCCTACGAGCAGTACTTC.

The chain carries TRBV24-1 and TRBJ2-3; maybe TRBD2 (6 bases). The CDR3 has 17 amino acids. Trimming cost V 5 bases and J 0 bases, with 17 bases left between them. The germline gives CDR1 KGHDR, CDR2 SFDVKD. This CDR3 reads CATSGLGSHTSTDTQYF. CDR3 DNA sequence: TGTGCCACCAGTGGACTCGGGAGCCATACTAGCACAGATACGCAGTATTTT.

Notes on this clonotype: A read error may be the cause here, since a much bigger clone is one base away. This chain connects TRBV29-1 to TRBJ1-1; TRBD1 matches at 7 bases. CDR3 length: 15 amino acids. The germline gives CDR1 SQVTM, CDR2 ANQGSEA. CDR3 sequence: CSALVRGHWSTEDFF. For the CDR3, the DNA is TGCAGCGCTCTCGTGAGGGGGCACTGGTCCACTGAAGATTTCTTT.

Ten or more counts support this clonotype. The chain uses TRBV7-2 and TRBJ1-5; D not resolved. V gave up 3 bases and J gave up 1 base, with 7 bases separating them. This CDR3 region has 14 residues. The germline CDR1 and CDR2 sequences are SGHTA and FQGNSA. The DNA of the CDR3 is TGTGCCAGCAGCTTGGGAATGAGCAATCAGCCCCAGCATTTT. It specifies CASSLGMSNQPQHF.

The chain employs TRBV27 and TRBJ1-1; 8 positions match TRBD1. Germline trimming cut 5 bases from V and 4 bases from J; bases unmatched to any gene: 9. CDR3 length equals 15 residues. Germline V CDR1 and CDR2: MNHEY, SMNVEV (reference sequence). The CDR3, as DNA: TGTGCCAGCAGTAAGGGACAGGTTATAAGCACTGAAGCTTTCTTT. This gives the protein CASSKGQVISTEAFF.

This clonotype was detected a few times. The chain employs TRBV12-3 or TRBV12-4 and TRBJ1-6, with D possibly TRBD1 on 6 matching bases. V was trimmed by 0 bases and J by 6 bases, leaving 6 bases between them. The CDR3 loop spans 14 amino acids. The CDR3 is CASSLAGGNSPLHF. Here the CDR3 DNA reads TGTGCCAGCAGTTTAGCAGGGGGTAATTCACCCCTCCACTTT.

This clonotype was observed at least ten times. The chain employs TRBV7-2 and TRBJ2-3; D is unresolved. The V end was cut by 4 bases, the J end by 2 bases, with 4 bases between. CDR3 length: 12 residues. The germline CDR1 and CDR2 sequences are SGHTA and FQGNSA. CDR3 DNA: TGTGCCAGCAGCTCGTACACAGATACGCAGTATTTT. Translated, it gives CASSSYTDTQYF.

J is TRBJ2-3 and V is TRBV29-1; D might be TRBD2 (6 bases). The CDR3 runs 14 residues. Germline V gene sequence: CDR1 SQVTM, CDR2 ANQGSEA. The V end lost 7 bases, the J end lost 4 bases, and 18 bases lay between the germline ends. This CDR3 reads CSASALLGADTQYF. The CDR3 region has the DNA TGCAGCGCTAGCGCCTTACTAGGGGCAGATACGCAGTATTTT.

This clonotype was observed a few times. This rearrangement joins TRBV5-1 to TRBJ2-7, with D maybe TRBD2 (6 bases). V shed 3 bases and J shed 5 bases, with 15 bases lying between them. This CDR3 has 14 amino acids. Germline loops: CDR1 SGHRS, CDR2 YFSETQ. The chain's CDR3 is CASSSGLGKDEQYF. DNA for the CDR3: TGCGCCAGCAGCTCGGGACTTGGGAAGGACGAGCAGTACTTC.

This rearrangement joins TRBV12-3 or TRBV12-4 to TRBJ2-2; TRBD1 is a possible D gene (5 bases). This CDR3 contains 15 residues. Trimming cost V 2 bases and J 6 bases, with 13 bases left between them. CDR3 DNA: TGTGCCAGCAGTTTAATGGCAGGGTGGTCCGGGGAGCTGTTTTTT. Translated, it gives CASSLMAGWSGELFF.